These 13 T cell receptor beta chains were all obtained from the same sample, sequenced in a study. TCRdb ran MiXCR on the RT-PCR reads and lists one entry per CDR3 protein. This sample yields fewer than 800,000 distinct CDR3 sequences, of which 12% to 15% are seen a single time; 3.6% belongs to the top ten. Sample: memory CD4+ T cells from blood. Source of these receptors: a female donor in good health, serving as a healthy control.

CDR3 DNA: TGTGCCAGCAGTCCGCCCCAGGGACGCTCTGGGGCCAACGTCCTGACTTTC. It codes for CASSPPQGRSGANVLTF. The chain recombines TRBV27 with TRBJ2-6; perhaps D is TRBD1 or TRBD2 (5 bases each). The V and J ends lost 5 bases and 0 bases respectively, with 14 bases between them. The CDR3 extends over 17 amino acids. Germline CDR1 MNHEY, CDR2 SMNVEV (reference sequence). The full variable domain, in which reference TRBV27 and TRBJ2-6 provide the parts outside the CDR3, is EAQVTQNPRYLITVTGKKLTVTCSQNMNHEYMSWYRQDPGLGLRQIYYSMNVEVTDKGDVPEGYKVSRKEKRNFPLILESPSPNQTSLYFCASSPPQGRSGANVLTFGAGSRLTVL.

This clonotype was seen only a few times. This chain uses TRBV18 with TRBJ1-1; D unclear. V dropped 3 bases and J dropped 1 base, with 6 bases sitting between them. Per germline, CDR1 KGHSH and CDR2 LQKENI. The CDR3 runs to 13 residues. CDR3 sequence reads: CASSPNKNTEAFF. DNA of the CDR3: TGTGCCAGCTCACCTAACAAGAACACTGAAGCTTTCTTT.

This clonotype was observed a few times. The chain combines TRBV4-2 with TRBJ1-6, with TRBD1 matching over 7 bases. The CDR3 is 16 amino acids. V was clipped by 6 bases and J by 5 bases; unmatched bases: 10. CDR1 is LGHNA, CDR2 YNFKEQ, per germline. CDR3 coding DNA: TGTGCCAGCAGACCAGACAGGGCCTCAAATAATTCACCCCTCCACTTT. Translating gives CASRPDRASNNSPLHF.

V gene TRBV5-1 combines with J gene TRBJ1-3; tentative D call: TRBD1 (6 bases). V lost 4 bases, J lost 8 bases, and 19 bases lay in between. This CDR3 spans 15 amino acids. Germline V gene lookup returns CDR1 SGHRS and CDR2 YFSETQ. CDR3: CASSARDTPSDTIYF. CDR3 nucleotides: TGCGCCAGCAGCGCGCGGGACACCCCTTCGGACACCATATATTTT.

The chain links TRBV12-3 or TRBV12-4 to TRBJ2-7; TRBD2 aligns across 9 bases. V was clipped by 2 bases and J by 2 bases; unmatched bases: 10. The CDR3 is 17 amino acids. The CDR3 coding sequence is TGTGCCAGCAGTTTAAATTCGGGGGGACTAGCTCCCTACGAGCAGTACTTC. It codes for CASSLNSGGLAPYEQYF.

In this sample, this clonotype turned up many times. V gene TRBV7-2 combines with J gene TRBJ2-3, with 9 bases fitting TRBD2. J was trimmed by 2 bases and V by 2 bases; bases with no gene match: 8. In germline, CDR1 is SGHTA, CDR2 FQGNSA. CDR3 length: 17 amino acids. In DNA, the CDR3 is TGTGCCAGCAGCTTATCCTGGCTAGCGGGATACACAGATACGCAGTATTTT. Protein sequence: CASSLSWLAGYTDTQYF.

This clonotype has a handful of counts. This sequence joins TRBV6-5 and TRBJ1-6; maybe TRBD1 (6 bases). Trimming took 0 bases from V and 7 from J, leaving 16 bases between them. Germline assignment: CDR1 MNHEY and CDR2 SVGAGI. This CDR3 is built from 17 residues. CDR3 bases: TGTGCCAGCAGTTACTCTTACAGGGAGGGAACGAATTCACCCCTCCACTTT. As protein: CASSYSYREGTNSPLHF.

The CDR3 sequence: CASSPTQDTQYF. The CDR3 nucleotides are TGTGCCAGCTCACCGACGCAGGATACGCAGTATTTT. The chain links TRBV18 to TRBJ2-3; no reliable D call. Germline CDR1 is KGHSH and CDR2 is LQKENI. The ends were cut back, 3 bases at V and 6 bases at J, with 7 bases in the middle. CDR3 length: 12 amino acids.

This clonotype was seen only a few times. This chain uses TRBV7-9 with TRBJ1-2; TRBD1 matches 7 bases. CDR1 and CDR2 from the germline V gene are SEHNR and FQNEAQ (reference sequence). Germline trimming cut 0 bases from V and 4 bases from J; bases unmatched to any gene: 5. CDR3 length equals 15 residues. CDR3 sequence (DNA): TGTGCCAGCAGCTTAGCACAGGGGTGGACCTATGGCTACACCTTC. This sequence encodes CASSLAQGWTYGYTF. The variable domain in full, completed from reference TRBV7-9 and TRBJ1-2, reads DTGVSQNPRHKITKRGQNVTFRCDPISEHNRLYWYRQTLGQGPEFLTYFQNEAQLEKSRLLSDRFSAERPKGSFSTLEIQRTEQGDSAMYLCASSLAQGWTYGYTFGSGTRLTVV.

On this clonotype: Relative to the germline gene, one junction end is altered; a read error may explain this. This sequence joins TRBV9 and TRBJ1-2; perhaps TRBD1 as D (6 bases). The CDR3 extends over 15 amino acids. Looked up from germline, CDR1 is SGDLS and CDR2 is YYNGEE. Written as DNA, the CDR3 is TGTGCCAGCAGCGTAGGGGATAGGGGGGTGTACGGCTGCACCTTC. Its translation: CASSVGDRGVYGCTF.

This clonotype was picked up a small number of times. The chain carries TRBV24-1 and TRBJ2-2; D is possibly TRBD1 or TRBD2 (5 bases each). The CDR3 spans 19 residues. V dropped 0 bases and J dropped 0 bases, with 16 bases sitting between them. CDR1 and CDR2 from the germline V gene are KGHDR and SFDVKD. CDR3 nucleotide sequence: TGTGCCACCAGTGATTTGGAGGGGTGGGGGATCCCGAACACCGGGGAGCTGTTTTTT. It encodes CATSDLEGWGIPNTGELFF.

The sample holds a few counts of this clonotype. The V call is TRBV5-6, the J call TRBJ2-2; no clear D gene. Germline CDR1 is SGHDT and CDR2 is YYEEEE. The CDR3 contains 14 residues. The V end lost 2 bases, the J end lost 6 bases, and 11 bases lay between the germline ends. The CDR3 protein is CASSFRFSAGELFF. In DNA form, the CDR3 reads TGTGCCAGCAGCTTCAGGTTTTCTGCCGGGGAGCTGTTTTTT.

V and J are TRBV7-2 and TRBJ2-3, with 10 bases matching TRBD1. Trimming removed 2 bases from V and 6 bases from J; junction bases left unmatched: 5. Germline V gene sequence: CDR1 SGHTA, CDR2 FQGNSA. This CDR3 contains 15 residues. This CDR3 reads CASSLTGTGEDTQYF. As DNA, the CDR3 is TGTGCCAGCAGCTTAACCGGGACAGGGGAGGATACGCAGTATTTT.